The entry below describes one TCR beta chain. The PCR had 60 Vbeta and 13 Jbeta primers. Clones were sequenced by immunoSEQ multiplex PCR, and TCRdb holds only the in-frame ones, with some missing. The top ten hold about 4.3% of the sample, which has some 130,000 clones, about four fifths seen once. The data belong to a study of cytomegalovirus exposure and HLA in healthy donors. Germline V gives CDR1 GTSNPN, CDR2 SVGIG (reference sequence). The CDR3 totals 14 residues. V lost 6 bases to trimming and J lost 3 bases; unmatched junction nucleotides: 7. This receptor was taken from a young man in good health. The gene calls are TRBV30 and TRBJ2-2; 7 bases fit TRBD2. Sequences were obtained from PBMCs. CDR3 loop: CACPGLLHTGELFF. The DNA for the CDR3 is TGTGCCTGTCCGGGACTACTCCACACCGGGGAGCTGTTTTTT. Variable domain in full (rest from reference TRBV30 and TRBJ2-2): SQTIHQWPATLVQPVGSPLSLECTVEGTSNPNLYWYRQAAGRGLQLLFYSVGIGQISSEVPQNLSASRPQDRQFILSSKKLLLSDSGFYLCACPGLLHTGELFFGEGSRLTVL.